This T cell receptor (beta chain) was found in a study of blood T cell repertoires in COVID-19. As for the study in general: From the United States, Italy and Spain came samples of acute and convalescent COVID-19. Nucleic acid was either cDNA or gDNA, and it came from T cells, B-cell-depleted T cells, or PBMCs.

The germline V gene has CDR1 KGHSH and CDR2 LQKENI. This CDR3 comprises 15 residues. Trimming took 5 bases from V and 3 from J; bases not matched to a gene: 5. In the original workflow: Quantification of nucleated cells was approximated via reference gene primer amplification. Clones were sequenced by immunoSEQ multiplex PCR, and TCRdb holds only the in-frame ones, with some missing. V and J calls plus clone size are reproduced from that table; the DNA served to infer D and trimming. The sample consists of 65,000 to 90,000 clones, approximately 88% of them appearing once. This clone was recorded only once.

The specimen sequenced was peripheral blood. The chain employs TRBV18 and TRBJ2-3; 10 bases align to TRBD2. This TCR derives from a man older than 75 with active or convalescent COVID-19. The CDR3 region is CASSTGLAATDTQYF. The CDR3 nucleotides are TGTGCCAGCTCAACAGGACTAGCGGCGACAGATACGCAGTATTTT.